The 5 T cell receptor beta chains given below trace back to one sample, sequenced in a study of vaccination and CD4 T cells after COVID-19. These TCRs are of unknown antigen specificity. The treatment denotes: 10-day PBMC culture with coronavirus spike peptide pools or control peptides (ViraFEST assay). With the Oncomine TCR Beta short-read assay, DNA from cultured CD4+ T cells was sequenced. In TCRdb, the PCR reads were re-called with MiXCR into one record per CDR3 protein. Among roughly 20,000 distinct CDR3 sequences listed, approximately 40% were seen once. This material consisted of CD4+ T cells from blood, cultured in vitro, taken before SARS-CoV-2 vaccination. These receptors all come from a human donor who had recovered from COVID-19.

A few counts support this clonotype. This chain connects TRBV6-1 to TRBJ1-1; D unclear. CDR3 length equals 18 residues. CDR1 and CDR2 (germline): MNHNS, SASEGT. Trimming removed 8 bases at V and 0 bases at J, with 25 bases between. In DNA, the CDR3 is TGTGCCAGCCGAACAATAGCTAGGCTGTGGGGAATGAACACTGAAGCTTTCTTT. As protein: CASRTIARLWGMNTEAFF.

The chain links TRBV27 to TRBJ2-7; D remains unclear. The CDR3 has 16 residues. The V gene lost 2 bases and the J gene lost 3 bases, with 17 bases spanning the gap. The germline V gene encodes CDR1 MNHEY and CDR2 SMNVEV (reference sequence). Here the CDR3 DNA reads TGTGCCAGCAGTTTAAAGGCTCACCAGTATTACTACGAGCAGTACTTC. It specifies CASSLKAHQYYYEQYF.

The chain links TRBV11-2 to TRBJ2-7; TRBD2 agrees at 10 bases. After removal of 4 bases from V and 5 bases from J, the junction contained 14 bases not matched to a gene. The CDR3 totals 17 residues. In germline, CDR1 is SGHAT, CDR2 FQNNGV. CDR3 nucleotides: TGTGCCAGCAGCTCCGTTAAAGGAGCGGGGGGGCCCCACGAGCAGTACTTC. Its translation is CASSSVKGAGGPHEQYF. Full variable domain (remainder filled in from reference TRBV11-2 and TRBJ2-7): EAGVAQSPRYKIIEKRQSVAFWCNPISGHATLYWYQQILGQGPKLLIQFQNNGVVDDSQLPKDRFSAERLKGVDSTLKIQPAKLEDSAVYLCASSSVKGAGGPHEQYFGPGTRLTVT.

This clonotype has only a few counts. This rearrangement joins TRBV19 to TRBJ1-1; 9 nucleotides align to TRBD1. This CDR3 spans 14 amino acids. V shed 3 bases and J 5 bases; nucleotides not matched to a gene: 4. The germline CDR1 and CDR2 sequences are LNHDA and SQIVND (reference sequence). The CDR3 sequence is CASSMRTGDTEAFF. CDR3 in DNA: TGTGCCAGTAGTATGCGGACAGGGGATACTGAAGCTTTCTTT. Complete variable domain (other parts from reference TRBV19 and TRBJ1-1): DGGITQSPKYLFRKEGQNVTLSCEQNLNHDAMYWYRQDPGQGLRLIYYSQIVNDFQKGDIAEGYSVSREKKESFPLTVTSAQKNPTAFYLCASSMRTGDTEAFFGQGTRLTVV.

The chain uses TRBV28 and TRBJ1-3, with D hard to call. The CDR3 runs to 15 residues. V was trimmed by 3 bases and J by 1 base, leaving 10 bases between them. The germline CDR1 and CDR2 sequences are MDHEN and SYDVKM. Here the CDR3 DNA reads TGTGCCAGCAGTTTGGGTCAAGATTCTGGAAACACCATATATTTT. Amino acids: CASSLGQDSGNTIYF.